Reported below is one TCR beta chain. CDR1 SGHVS and CDR2 FQNEAQ come from the germline V gene. The CDR3 length is 14 residues. The V end lost 2 bases, the J end lost 0 bases, and 7 bases lay between the germline ends. The data were taken from a study of technical replicates of blood from a handful of donors. Here immunoSEQ multiplex PCR was the method, and the copy in TCRdb shows in-frame clones only, minus some. The sample carries tens of thousands of clones, 90% to 95% recorded once. The TCR was taken from a human donor in good health. Some clones in this sample may be carry-over from other donors' samples. V and J are TRBV7-8 and TRBJ1-1; perhaps TRBD1 as D (6 bases). The sample was PBMCs. The CDR3 DNA follows: TGTGCCAGCAGCTTACAGGGGATGAACACTGAAGCTTTCTTT. Residues: CASSLQGMNTEAFF.